These 20 T cell receptor beta chains were sequenced from one sample in a study of beta chain features in type 1 diabetes (dated by TCRdb to 2017 to 2018). Libraries were prepared through the immunoSEQ multiplex PCR assay. All of the isolated RNA was reverse transcribed with the High Capacity cDNA Reverse Transcription Kit, so expressed TCRB transcripts were sequenced. This immuneACCESS table, as held by TCRdb, lists in-frame sequences with V and J called but not all clones. Of the missing ones, under half trace to an unresolved V gene in checked studies; the others have no known cause. The sample contains under 900,000 clones, 15% to 20% of them found a single time. The ten largest clones represent about 0.02% of the sample. The specimen sequenced was naive CD4+ T cells from blood. The label giving this sample's cell subset or site can be read as: true naive CD4+ T cells. The origin of the receptors is a woman under 30 in good health.

This clone was recorded a few times. The genes are TRBV7-2 and TRBJ2-7, with TRBD1 as a possible D gene (5 bases). Looked up from germline, CDR1 is SGHTA and CDR2 is FQGNSA. Trimming took 2 bases from V and 0 from J, leaving 8 bases between them. The CDR3 has 14 residues. The CDR3 is CASSLRQHSYEQYF. The CDR3 nucleotides read TGTGCCAGCAGCTTACGACAGCACTCCTACGAGCAGTACTTC.

Comments on this clone: The same CDR3 arises from other DNA sequences in this sample as well. The V and J genes are TRBV9 and TRBJ2-3; maybe TRBD2 (6 bases). Germline CDR1 reads SGDLS; CDR2 reads YYNGEE. The CDR3 is 14 amino acids. V gave up 3 bases and J gave up 0 bases, with 8 bases separating them. CDR3 DNA: TGTGCCAGCAGCGCTGGGACTAGCACAGATACGCAGTATTTT. This encodes CASSAGTSTDTQYF.

The CDR3 protein is CASSSSLHAAALHF. CDR3 nucleotide sequence: TGTGCCAGCAGCTCATCTCTACACGCTGCAGCCCTCCACTTT. J is TRBJ1-6 and V is TRBV7-3; no firm D call. Germline CDR1 is SGHTA and CDR2 is FQGTGA. The CDR3 covers 14 residues. Trimming left V 4 bases short and J 14 bases short, with 18 bases between. Based on the CDR3 plus reference TRBV7-3 and TRBJ1-6, the full variable domain is GAGVSQTPSNKVTEKGKYVELRCDPISGHTALYWYRQSLGQGPEFLIYFQGTGAADDSGLPNDRFFAVRPEGSVSTLKIQRTERGDSAVYLCASSSSLHAAALHFGNGTRLTVT.

J is TRBJ2-1 and V is TRBV14; TRBD2 matches at 11 bases. Germline lookup yields CDR1 SGHDN and CDR2 FVKESK. The CDR3 has 16 residues. V shed 4 bases and J 5 bases; nucleotides not matched to a gene: 7. CDR3 coding DNA: TGTGCCAGCAGCCCCTTAGCGGGAGGGCCTGACAATGAGCAGTTCTTC. It is translated as CASSPLAGGPDNEQFF. The full variable domain, rest sourced from reference TRBV14 and TRBJ2-1, is EAGVTQFPSHSVIEKGQTVTLRCDPISGHDNLYWYRRVMGKEIKFLLHFVKESKQDESGMPNNRFLAERTGGTYSTLKVQPAELEDSGVYFCASSPLAGGPDNEQFFGPGTRLTVL.

The genes are TRBV28 and TRBJ2-7; 8 bases match TRBD1. The CDR3 consists of 14 residues. CDR1 MDHEN and CDR2 SYDVKM come from the germline V gene. The junction had 6 bases not matched to a gene; V was cut back by 7 bases and J by 1 base. For the CDR3, the DNA is TGTGCCAGCACCAACGGACAGGGTTCCTACGAGCAGTACTTC. Translated: CASTNGQGSYEQYF.

The chain carries TRBV25-1 and TRBJ2-3; D gene ambiguous. This CDR3 comprises 13 residues. Germline CDR1 is MGHDK and CDR2 is SYGVNS. V was clipped by 2 bases and J by 2 bases, with 5 bases between them. Here the CDR3 DNA reads TGTGCCAGCAGTGAAGCGGCCACAGATACGCAGTATTTT. It specifies CASSEAATDTQYF.

The J gene is TRBJ1-5, the V gene TRBV19; maybe TRBD1 (6 bases). There are 15 residues in the CDR3. Germline CDR1 and CDR2: LNHDA and SQIVND (reference sequence). The V end was cut by 5 bases, the J end by 5 bases, with 16 bases between. The CDR3, as DNA: TGTGCCAGTAGTGGGAACAGGGCTGCCGATCAGCCCCAGCATTTT. Its translation: CASSGNRAADQPQHF.

A note on this clone: The sample has other DNA sequences that encode this CDR3 too. The V gene is TRBV7-2, the J gene TRBJ1-5; the D is unclear. V lost 5 bases and J 4 bases, leaving 9 bases between the germline ends. Looked up from germline, CDR1 is SGHTA and CDR2 is FQGNSA. The CDR3 totals 13 residues. Here the CDR3 reads CASSPGSNQPQHF. In DNA, the CDR3 is TGTGCCAGCAGCCCGGGATCGAATCAGCCCCAGCATTTT.

This clone was found a few times. The chain has TRBV18 and TRBJ2-3; tentative D call: TRBD2 (6 bases). Trimming shortened V by 0 bases and J by 2 bases, and 18 bases separated the two germline ends. The CDR3 totals 18 residues. Germline CDR1 and CDR2: KGHSH and LQKENI. For the CDR3, the DNA is TGTGCCAGCTCACCACCAAGCTTATACGGCGGGAACACAGATACGCAGTATTTT. Translating it yields CASSPPSLYGGNTDTQYF.

The chain is built from TRBV18 and TRBJ2-4; 7 bases match TRBD2. Germline values: CDR1 KGHSH, CDR2 LQKENI. V shed 2 bases and J 2 bases; nucleotides not matched to a gene: 12. The CDR3 consists of 18 residues. The CDR3 reads CASSPISGGSGSKNIQYF. CDR3 nucleotides: TGTGCCAGCTCACCAATCTCGGGGGGATCTGGGTCCAAAAACATTCAGTACTTC.

The chain combines TRBV18 with TRBJ1-2; D uncertain. Per the germline V gene, CDR1 is KGHSH and CDR2 is LQKENI. Trimming cost V 2 bases and J 2 bases, with 9 bases left between them. The CDR3 length is 14 residues. The CDR3 DNA reads as TGTGCCAGCTCACCAGCAGGTTTCAACTATGGCTACACCTTC. Translated, it gives CASSPAGFNYGYTF.

V gene TRBV7-2 combines with J gene TRBJ1-5; D is unresolved. CDR1 is SGHTA, CDR2 FQGNSA, per germline. The CDR3 sequence is 14 residues long. The V gene lost 2 bases and the J gene lost 6 bases, with 11 bases spanning the gap. The CDR3, as DNA: TGTGCCAGCAGCTTACCCGGATCGCCTCAGCCCCAGCATTTT. Protein: CASSLPGSPQPQHF. The whole variable domain, remainder taken from reference TRBV7-2 and TRBJ1-5, is GAGVSQSPSNKVTEKGKDVELRCDPISGHTALYWYRQSLGQGLEFLIYFQGNSAPDKSGLPSDRFSAERTGGSVSTLTIQRTQQEDSAVYLCASSLPGSPQPQHFGDGTRLSIL.

A few counts support this clone. This sequence joins TRBV7-9 and TRBJ2-2, with 8 bases that match TRBD2. The CDR3 has 16 amino acids. Germline CDR1 SEHNR, CDR2 FQNEAQ (reference sequence). J was trimmed by 3 bases and V by 7 bases; bases with no gene match: 10. Here the CDR3 DNA reads TGTGCCAGCATGGATGCTAGCGGGCGCGACACCGGGGAGCTGTTTTTT. Protein: CASMDASGRDTGELFF.

V usage is TRBV13 and J usage is TRBJ2-3; 12 bases align to TRBD1. The CDR3 runs to 18 residues. V was clipped by 11 bases and J by 7 bases; unmatched bases: 22. From germline, CDR1 is PRHDT and CDR2 FYEKMQ (reference sequence). CDR3 sequence reads: CAASSLSLGTGGENTQYF. CDR3 nucleotide sequence: TGTGCCGCCAGCAGCTTATCCCTAGGGACAGGGGGCGAGAATACGCAGTATTTT.

The chain recombines TRBV7-6 with TRBJ2-3; TRBD2 matches at 13 bases. Germline assignment: CDR1 SGHVS and CDR2 FNYEAQ. The CDR3 extends over 15 amino acids. V lost 8 bases to trimming and J lost 1 base; unmatched junction nucleotides: 3. CDR3 loop: CASGGLAGRTDTQYF. CDR3 DNA sequence: TGTGCCAGCGGGGGACTAGCGGGACGCACAGATACGCAGTATTTT.

The CDR3 DNA is TGTGCCAGCAGCCCTAGGGGGAGCGACCCCTACAATGAGCAGTTCTTC. This translates into CASSPRGSDPYNEQFF. This chain connects TRBV7-6 to TRBJ2-1, with D perhaps matching TRBD1 (6 bases). The CDR3 runs 16 residues. Germline assignment: CDR1 SGHVS and CDR2 FNYEAQ. Trimming removed 5 bases from V and 2 bases from J, with 16 bases in between. The variable domain in full, completed from reference TRBV7-6 and TRBJ2-1, reads GAGVSQSPRYKVTKRGQDVALRCDPISGHVSLYWYRQALGQGPEFLTYFNYEAQQDKSGLPNDRFSAERPEGSISTLTIQRTEQRDSAMYRCASSPRGSDPYNEQFFGPGTRLTVL.

This clone was observed a few times. The V and J genes are TRBV5-1 and TRBJ2-7; no reliable D call. The germline V gene encodes CDR1 SGHRS and CDR2 YFSETQ. V was trimmed by 6 bases and J by 4 bases, leaving 17 bases between them. The CDR3 is 14 residues long. The CDR3 loop is CASTPGLQRYEQYF. The CDR3 nucleotides read TGCGCCAGCACCCCCGGGCTACAACGTTACGAGCAGTACTTC. The whole variable domain, remainder taken from reference TRBV5-1 and TRBJ2-7, is KAGVTQTPRYLIKTRGQQVTLSCSPISGHRSVSWYQQTPGQGLQFLFEYFSETQRNKGNFPGRFSGRQFSNSRSEMNVSTLELGDSALYLCASTPGLQRYEQYFGPGTRLTVT.

This clone was found a few times. The chain joins TRBV7-9 to TRBJ2-1; perhaps TRBD2 as D (6 bases). CDR1 and CDR2 (germline): SEHNR, FQNEAQ (reference sequence). V dropped 10 bases and J dropped 1 base, with 14 bases sitting between them. The CDR3 extends over 14 amino acids. DNA for the CDR3: TGTGCCACGACGGCGGGGCCATCCTACAATGAGCAGTTCTTC. Translation: CATTAGPSYNEQFF.

The CDR3 sequence is CATRGQSSYEQYF. The CDR3, as DNA: TGTGCCACTAGGGGACAGAGCTCCTACGAGCAGTACTTC. This chain joins TRBV28 and TRBJ2-7; 7 bases fit TRBD1. Germline CDR1 MDHEN, CDR2 SYDVKM. The length of the CDR3 is 13 residues. V was pared by 10 bases and J by 0 bases, with 6 bases of the junction left unmatched.

J is TRBJ1-1 and V is TRBV27, with D uncertain. V was pared by 3 bases and J by 7 bases, with 12 bases between. CDR1 and CDR2 from the germline V gene are MNHEY and SMNVEV (reference sequence). The CDR3 length is 13 residues. CDR3 nucleotide sequence: TGTGCCAGCAGTTTCGAGGGAAGAGGTGAAGCTTTCTTT. It codes for CASSFEGRGEAFF.